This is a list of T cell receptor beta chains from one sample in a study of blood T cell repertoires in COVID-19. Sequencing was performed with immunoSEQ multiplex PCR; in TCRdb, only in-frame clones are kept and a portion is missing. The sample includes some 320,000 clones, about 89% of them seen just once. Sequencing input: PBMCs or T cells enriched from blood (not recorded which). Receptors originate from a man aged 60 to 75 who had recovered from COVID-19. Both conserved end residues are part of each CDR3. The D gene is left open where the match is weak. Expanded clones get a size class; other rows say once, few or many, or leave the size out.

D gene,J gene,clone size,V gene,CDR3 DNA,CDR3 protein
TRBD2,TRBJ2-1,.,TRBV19,TGTGCCAGTATGGGGGTAGCGGGGATTGACAATGAGCAGTTCTTC,CASMGVAGIDNEQFF
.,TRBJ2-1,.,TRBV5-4,TGTGCCAGCAGCCCGGAGCTCTACAATGAGCAGTTCTTC,CASSPELYNEQFF
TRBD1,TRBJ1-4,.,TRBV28,TGTGCCAGCAGTTTAAAGGGGACAGGGTATGAAAAACTGTTTTTT,CASSLKGTGYEKLFF
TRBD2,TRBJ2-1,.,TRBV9,TGTGCCAGCAGCGTAGTAGTTGGGACTAGCGGGACTTACTACAATGAGCAGTTCTTC,CASSVVVGTSGTYYNEQFF
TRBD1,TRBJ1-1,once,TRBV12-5,TGTGCTAGTGGTTCCGAACAGGGGGCTGAAGCTTTCTTT,CASGSEQGAEAFF
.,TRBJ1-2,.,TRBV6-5,TGTGCCAGCAGTTACTCGACGCGGGGATCCGATCGTTACACCTTC,CASSYSTRGSDRYTF
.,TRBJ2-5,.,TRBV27,TGTGCCAGCAGTCACGCTCGCGGGGCCTGGGTTGAGACCCAGTACTTC,CASSHARGAWVETQYF
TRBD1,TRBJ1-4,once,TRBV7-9,TGTGCCAGCAGTCCAGGGGGGAGGCTTGAAAAACTGTTTTTT,CASSPGGRLEKLFF
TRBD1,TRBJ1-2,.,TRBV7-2,TGTGCCAGCAGACCACTGACAGGGGCCTATGGCTACACCTTC,CASRPLTGAYGYTF
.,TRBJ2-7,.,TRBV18,TGTGCCAGCTCACCATCGGAATCGGGCGAGCAGTACTTC,CASSPSESGEQYF
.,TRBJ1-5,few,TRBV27,TGTGCCAGCAGTTTATCGGGTGCACAACATAGGGGGAGCAATCAGCCCCAGCATTTT,CASSLSGAQHRGSNQPQHF
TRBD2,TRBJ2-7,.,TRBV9,TGTGCCAGCAGCGTAGGAGCGGCTAGCGGGAGTACCGGGAGGTCCGAGCAGTACTTC,CASSVGAASGSTGRSEQYF
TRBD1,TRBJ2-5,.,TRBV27,TGTGCCAGCAGTTTGATTCCGACAGGGGGCAGGGAGACCCAGTACTTC,CASSLIPTGGRETQYF
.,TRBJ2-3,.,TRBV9,TGTGCCAGCAGCGGCACCGGATCCGCTGTTGAAGGGGGTACGCAGTATTTT,CASSGTGSAVEGGTQYF
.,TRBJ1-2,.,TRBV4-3,TGCGCCAGCAGCCAAGACCCCAGGACTAACTATGGCTACACCTTC,CASSQDPRTNYGYTF
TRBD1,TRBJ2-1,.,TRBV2,TGTGCCAGCAGTGAACCCGGACAGGGGGTTGAGCAGTTCTTC,CASSEPGQGVEQFF
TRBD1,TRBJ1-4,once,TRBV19,TGTGCCAGTAGTGGACAGGCTCCCGCAACTAATGAAAAACTGTTTTTT,CASSGQAPATNEKLFF
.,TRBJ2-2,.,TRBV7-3,TGTGCCAGCAGCTTAATAAGCGGCACGAACACCGGGGAGCTGTTTTTT,CASSLISGTNTGELFF
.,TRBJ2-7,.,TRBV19,TGTGCCAGTAGTGCCCCGGGACAACCCTACGAGCAGTACTTC,CASSAPGQPYEQYF
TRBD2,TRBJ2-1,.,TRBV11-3,TGTGCCAGCAGCTTGGGACAGACTAGCGGGAGTTACGATGAGCAGTTCTTC,CASSLGQTSGSYDEQFF
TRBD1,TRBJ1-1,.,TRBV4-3,TGCGCCAGCAGGAGTAACAGGGGGACCACTGAAGCTTTCTTT,CASRSNRGTTEAFF
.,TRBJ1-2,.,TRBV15,TGTGCCACCAGCAGAGATCTTAGCCAGGGGACTGGCTACACCTTC,CATSRDLSQGTGYTF
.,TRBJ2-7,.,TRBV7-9,TGTGCCAGCAGCCAAAGGGGCGGCGCCGTTTACGAGCAGTACTTC,CASSQRGGAVYEQYF
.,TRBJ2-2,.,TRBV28,TGTGCCAGCACCCGGGACTCCACCGGGGAGCTGTTTTTT,CASTRDSTGELFF
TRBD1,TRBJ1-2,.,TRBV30,TGTGCCTGGAGGGATTCCGGGACAGCAGGCTACACCTTC,CAWRDSGTAGYTF
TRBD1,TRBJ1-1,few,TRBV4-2,TGTGCCAGCAGCCAACACGGGACAGCGAACACTGAAGCTTTCTTT,CASSQHGTANTEAFF
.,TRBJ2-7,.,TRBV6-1,TGTGCCAGCACCCTGGACAGCTACGAGCAGTACTTC,CASTLDSYEQYF
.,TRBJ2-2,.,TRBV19,TGTGCCAGTAGGAAGGACAGAGACACCGGGGAGCTGTTTTTT,CASRKDRDTGELFF
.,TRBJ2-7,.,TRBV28,TGTGCCAGCAGTTTAGTTTCTCCCTACGAGCAGTACTTC,CASSLVSPYEQYF
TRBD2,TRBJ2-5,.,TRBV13,TGTGCCAGCAGCGTAAAACTAGCGGGAGCAGAGACCCAGTACTTC,CASSVKLAGAETQYF
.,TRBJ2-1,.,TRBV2,TGTGCCAGCGGTAGCGCGCATAGCTCCTACAATGAGCAGTTCTTC,CASGSAHSSYNEQFF
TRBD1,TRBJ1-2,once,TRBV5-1,TGCGCCAGCGCTCGGGACAGGGACGCTTATGGCTACACCTTC,CASARDRDAYGYTF
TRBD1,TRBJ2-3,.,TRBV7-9,TGTGCCAGCAGCCTAAGGGGGCCCGACACCGAGAGCACAGATACGCAGTATTTT,CASSLRGPDTESTDTQYF
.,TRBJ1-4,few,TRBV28,TGTGCCAGCAGTTCACAGGGCAGGGAAAAACTGTTTTTT,CASSSQGREKLFF
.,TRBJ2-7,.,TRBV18,TGTGCCAGCTCAGCCTCGACTAACACCTACGAGCAGTACTTC,CASSASTNTYEQYF
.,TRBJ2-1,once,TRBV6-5,TGTGCCAGCAGTTACCTAAGCGAAGCCTACAATGAGCAGTTCTTC,CASSYLSEAYNEQFF
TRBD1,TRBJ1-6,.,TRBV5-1,TGCGCCAGCAGCTTGGGAGGACAGGGGGTCTCACCCCTCCACTTT,CASSLGGQGVSPLHF
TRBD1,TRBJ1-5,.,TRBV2,TGTGCCAGCAGCCCTACTCGGACAGGGGTCGATCAGCCCCAGCATTTT,CASSPTRTGVDQPQHF
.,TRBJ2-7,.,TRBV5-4,TGTGCCAGCAGCATCAGGGGTCCCGAGCAGTACTTC,CASSIRGPEQYF
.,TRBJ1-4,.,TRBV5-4,TGTGCCAGCAGCTTGGGACAGCAAAAACTGTTTTTT,CASSLGQQKLFF
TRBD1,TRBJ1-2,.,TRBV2,TGTGCCAGCAGTGTAACAGGGGGCTATGGCTACACCTTC,CASSVTGGYGYTF
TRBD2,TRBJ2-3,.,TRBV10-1,TGCGCCAGCAGTGAGCAGGGAGGGGCGCTTGCTTTATCAGATACGCAGTATTTT,CASSEQGGALALSDTQYF
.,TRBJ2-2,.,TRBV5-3,TGTGCCAGAGGGGGGTCCGGGGAGCTGTTTTTT,CARGGSGELFF
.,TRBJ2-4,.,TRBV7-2,TGTGCCAGCAGCTTAGTTGGGACTCGAGGGGAAAACATTCAGTACTTC,CASSLVGTRGENIQYF
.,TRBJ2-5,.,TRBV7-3,TGTGCCAGCAGCCCAGGCCCGGTACCAGAGACCCAGTACTTC,CASSPGPVPETQYF
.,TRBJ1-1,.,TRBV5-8,TGTGCCAGCAGCTTCTACAAGGGAGTAGAAAACACTGAAGCTTTCTTT,CASSFYKGVENTEAFF
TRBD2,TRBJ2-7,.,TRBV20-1,TGCAGTGCTAGTGACAGGACTAGCGGGAGCGACGAGCAGTACTTC,CSASDRTSGSDEQYF
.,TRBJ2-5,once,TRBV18,TGTGCCAGCTCACCAATGCGGTCGAGAGAGACCCAGTACTTC,CASSPMRSRETQYF
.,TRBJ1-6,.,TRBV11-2,TGTGCCAGCAGCCCCGGACCCAACGTCGGGGCCCTCCACTTT,CASSPGPNVGALHF
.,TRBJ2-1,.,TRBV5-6,TGTGCCAGCAGCTGGTGGGCGATCCAGTACAATGAGCAGTTCTTC,CASSWWAIQYNEQFF
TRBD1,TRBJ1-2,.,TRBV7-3,TGTGCCAGCAGCGTCAGGGGGACCCGGCATGGCTACACCTTC,CASSVRGTRHGYTF
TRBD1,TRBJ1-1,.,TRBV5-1,TGCGCCAGCAGCCGGGGACAGCCCCTCACTGAAGCTTTCTTT,CASSRGQPLTEAFF
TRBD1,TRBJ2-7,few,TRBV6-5,TGTGCCAGCAGGTATTCGGGACAGGGGGCCTACGAGCAGTACTTC,CASRYSGQGAYEQYF
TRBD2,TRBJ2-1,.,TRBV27,TGTGCCAGCAGTAGAAAGGGACTAGCGCACAACAATGAGCAGTTCTTC,CASSRKGLAHNNEQFF